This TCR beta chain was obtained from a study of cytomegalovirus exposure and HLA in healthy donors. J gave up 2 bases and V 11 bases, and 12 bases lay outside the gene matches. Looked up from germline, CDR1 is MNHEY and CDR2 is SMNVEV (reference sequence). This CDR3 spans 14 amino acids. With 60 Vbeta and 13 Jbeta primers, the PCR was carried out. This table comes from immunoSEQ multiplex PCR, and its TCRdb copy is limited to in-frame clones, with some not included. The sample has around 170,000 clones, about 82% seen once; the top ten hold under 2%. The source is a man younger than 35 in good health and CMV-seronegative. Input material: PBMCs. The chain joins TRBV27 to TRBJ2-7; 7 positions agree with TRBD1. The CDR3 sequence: CASQEYRGPYEQYF. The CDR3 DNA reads TGTGCCTCACAAGAATACAGGGGCCCCTACGAGCAGTACTTC.